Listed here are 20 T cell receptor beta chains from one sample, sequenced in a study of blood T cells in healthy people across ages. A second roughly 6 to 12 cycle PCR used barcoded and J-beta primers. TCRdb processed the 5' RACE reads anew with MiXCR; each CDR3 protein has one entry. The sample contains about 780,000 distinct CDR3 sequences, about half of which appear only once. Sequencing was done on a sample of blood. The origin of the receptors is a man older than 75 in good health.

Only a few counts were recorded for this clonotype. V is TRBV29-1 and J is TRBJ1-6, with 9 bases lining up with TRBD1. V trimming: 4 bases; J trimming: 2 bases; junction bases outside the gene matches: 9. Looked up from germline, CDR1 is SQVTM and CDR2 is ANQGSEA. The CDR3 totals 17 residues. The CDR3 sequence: CSVAYGTGYPYNSPLHF. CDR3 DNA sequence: TGCAGCGTTGCTTACGGGACAGGGTACCCCTATAATTCACCCCTCCACTTT.

The chain's CDR3 is CASSLVTGDNSPLHF. CDR3 bases: TGCGCCAGCAGCTTGGTAACAGGAGATAATTCACCCCTCCACTTT. The V and J genes are TRBV5-1 and TRBJ1-6; D possibly corresponds to TRBD1 (5 bases). Between the trimmed V and J ends, which lost 0 bases and 5 bases, there was a span of 9 bases. This CDR3 has 15 residues. Germline V gene data show CDR1 as SGHRS and CDR2 as YFSETQ.

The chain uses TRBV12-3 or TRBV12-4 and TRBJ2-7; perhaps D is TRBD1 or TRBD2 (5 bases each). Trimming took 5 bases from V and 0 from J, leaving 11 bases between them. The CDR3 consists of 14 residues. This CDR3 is CASSGTVSSYEQYF. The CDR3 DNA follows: TGTGCCAGCAGTGGGACGGTGAGCTCCTACGAGCAGTACTTC.

The CDR3 is CASSPEGGSSYNEQFF. In nucleotides, the CDR3 is TGCGCCAGCAGCCCCGAGGGGGGGAGCTCCTACAATGAGCAGTTCTTC. V is TRBV5-1 and J is TRBJ2-1, with TRBD2 as a possible D gene (7 bases). Germline loops: CDR1 SGHRS, CDR2 YFSETQ. This CDR3 contains 16 residues. Trimming left V 4 bases short and J 0 bases short, with 14 bases between.

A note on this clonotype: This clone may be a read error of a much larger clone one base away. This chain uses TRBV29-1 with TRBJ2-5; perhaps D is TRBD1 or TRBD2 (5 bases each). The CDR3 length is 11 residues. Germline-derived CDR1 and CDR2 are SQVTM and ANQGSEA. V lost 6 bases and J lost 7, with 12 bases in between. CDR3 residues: CSVGDIGTQYF. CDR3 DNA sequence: TGCAGCGTGGGGGATATTGGGACCCAGTACTTC.

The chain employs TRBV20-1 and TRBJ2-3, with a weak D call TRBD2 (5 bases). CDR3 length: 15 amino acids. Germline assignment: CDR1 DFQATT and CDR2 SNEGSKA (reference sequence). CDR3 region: CSAPDYASSTDTQYF. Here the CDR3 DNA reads TGCAGCGCACCAGACTATGCAAGTAGCACAGATACGCAGTATTTT.

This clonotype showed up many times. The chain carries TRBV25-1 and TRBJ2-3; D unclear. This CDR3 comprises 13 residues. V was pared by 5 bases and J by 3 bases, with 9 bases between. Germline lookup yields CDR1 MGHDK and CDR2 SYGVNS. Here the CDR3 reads CASSRGATDTQYF. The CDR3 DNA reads TGTGCCAGCAGTCGTGGAGCGACAGATACGCAGTATTTT. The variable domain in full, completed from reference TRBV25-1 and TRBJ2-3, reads EADIYQTPRYLVIGTGKKITLECSQTMGHDKMYWYQQDPGMELHLIHYSYGVNSTEKGDLSSESTVSRIRTEHFPLTLESARPSHTSQYLCASSRGATDTQYFGPGTRLTVL.

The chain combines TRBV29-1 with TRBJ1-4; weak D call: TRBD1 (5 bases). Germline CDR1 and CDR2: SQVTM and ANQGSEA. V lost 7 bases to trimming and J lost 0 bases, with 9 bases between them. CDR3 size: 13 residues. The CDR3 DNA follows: TGCAGCGGCAGGGATGCAACTAATGAAAAACTGTTTTTT. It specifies CSGRDATNEKLFF.

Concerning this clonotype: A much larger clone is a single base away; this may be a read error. The CDR3: CASSKVLVSYNEQYF. The DNA of the CDR3 is TGTGCCAGCAGCAAAGTACTAGTGTCCTACAATGAGCAGTACTTC. The gene calls are TRBV21-1 and TRBJ2-1; the table calls TRBD2, which could not be checked here. The J call may be mistaken, given a closer DNA end match to TRBJ2-7. TRBV21-1 is assigned pseudogene status. The CDR3 runs to 15 residues.

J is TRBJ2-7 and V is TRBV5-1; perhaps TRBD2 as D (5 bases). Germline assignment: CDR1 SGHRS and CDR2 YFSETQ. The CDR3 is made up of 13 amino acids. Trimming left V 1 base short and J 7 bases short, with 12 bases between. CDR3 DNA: TGCGCCAGCAGCTTGACCGGGATGGAGGAGCAGTACTTC. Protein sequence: CASSLTGMEEQYF.

The CDR3 region has the DNA TGTGCCAGCGGGGCAGGGGGTTCCTACGAGCAGTACTTC. It encodes CASGAGGSYEQYF. The gene calls are TRBV7-2 and TRBJ2-7; 7 nucleotides align to TRBD1. This CDR3 is built from 13 residues. Trimming cost V 8 bases and J 1 base; bases outside gene matches: 5. Germline V gene lookup returns CDR1 SGHTA and CDR2 FQGNSA.

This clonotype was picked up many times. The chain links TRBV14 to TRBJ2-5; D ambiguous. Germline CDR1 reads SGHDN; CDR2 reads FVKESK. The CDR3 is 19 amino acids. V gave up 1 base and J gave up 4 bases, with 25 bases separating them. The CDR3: CASSQGHGVGYSRLETQYF. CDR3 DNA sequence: TGTGCCAGCAGCCAAGGACACGGAGTCGGTTATTCCCGGCTAGAGACCCAGTACTTC.

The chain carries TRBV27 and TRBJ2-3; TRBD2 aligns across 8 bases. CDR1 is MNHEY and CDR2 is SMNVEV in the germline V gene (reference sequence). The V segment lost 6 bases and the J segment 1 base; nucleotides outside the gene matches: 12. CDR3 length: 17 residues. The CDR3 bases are TGTGCCAGCAGGCCCCAGTTAGGAGCGGGGGGCACAGATACGCAGTATTTT. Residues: CASRPQLGAGGTDTQYF.

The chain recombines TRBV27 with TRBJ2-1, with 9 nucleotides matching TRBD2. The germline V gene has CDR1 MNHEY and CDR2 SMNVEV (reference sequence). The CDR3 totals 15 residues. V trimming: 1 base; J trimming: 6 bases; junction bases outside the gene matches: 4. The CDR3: CASSLFAGGANEQFF. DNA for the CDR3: TGTGCCAGCAGTTTATTTGCGGGAGGGGCCAATGAGCAGTTCTTC.

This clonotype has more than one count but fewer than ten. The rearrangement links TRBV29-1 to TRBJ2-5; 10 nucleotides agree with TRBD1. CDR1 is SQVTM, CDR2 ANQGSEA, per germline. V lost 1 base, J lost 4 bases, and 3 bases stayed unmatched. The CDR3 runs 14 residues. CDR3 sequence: CSVEGQGARETQYF. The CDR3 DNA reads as TGCAGCGTTGAAGGACAGGGGGCGAGAGAGACCCAGTACTTC.

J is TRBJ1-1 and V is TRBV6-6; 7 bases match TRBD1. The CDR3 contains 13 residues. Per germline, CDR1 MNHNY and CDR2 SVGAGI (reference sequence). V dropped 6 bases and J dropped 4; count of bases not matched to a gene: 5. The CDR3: CASSPTGATEAFF. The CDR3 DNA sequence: TGTGCCAGCAGCCCTACAGGGGCCACTGAAGCTTTCTTT.

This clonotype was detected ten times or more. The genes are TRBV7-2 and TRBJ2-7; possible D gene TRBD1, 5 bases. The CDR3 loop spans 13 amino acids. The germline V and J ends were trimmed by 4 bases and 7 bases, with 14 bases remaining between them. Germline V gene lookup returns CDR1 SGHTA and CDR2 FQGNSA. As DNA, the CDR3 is TGTGCCAGCAGCTCAGGGCAGGGCAATGAGCAGTACTTC. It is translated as CASSSGQGNEQYF.

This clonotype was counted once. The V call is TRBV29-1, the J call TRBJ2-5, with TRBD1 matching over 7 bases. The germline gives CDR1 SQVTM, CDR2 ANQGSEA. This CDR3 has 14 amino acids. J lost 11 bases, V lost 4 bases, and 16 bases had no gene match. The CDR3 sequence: CSVGPQGVNNEQYF. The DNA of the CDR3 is TGCAGCGTTGGCCCTCAGGGGGTCAACAATGAGCAGTACTTC.

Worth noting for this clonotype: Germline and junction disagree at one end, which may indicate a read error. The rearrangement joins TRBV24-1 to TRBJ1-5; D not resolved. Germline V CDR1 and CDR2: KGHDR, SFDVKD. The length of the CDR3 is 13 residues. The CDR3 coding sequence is TGTACCACCAGTGATTTGCCCCTTAAAGGCCTGCATTTT. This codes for CTTSDLPLKGLHF.

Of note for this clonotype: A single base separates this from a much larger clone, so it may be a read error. The CDR3 spells CASSFSAVDEQYF. The CDR3 coding sequence is TGTGCCAGCAGCTTCTCGGCGGTGGACGAGCAGTACTTC. J is TRBJ2-7 and V is TRBV5-4, with D unclear. V lost 2 bases and J lost 5, with 11 bases in between. Germline V CDR1 and CDR2: SGHNT, YYREEE (reference sequence). The CDR3 sequence is 13 residues long.